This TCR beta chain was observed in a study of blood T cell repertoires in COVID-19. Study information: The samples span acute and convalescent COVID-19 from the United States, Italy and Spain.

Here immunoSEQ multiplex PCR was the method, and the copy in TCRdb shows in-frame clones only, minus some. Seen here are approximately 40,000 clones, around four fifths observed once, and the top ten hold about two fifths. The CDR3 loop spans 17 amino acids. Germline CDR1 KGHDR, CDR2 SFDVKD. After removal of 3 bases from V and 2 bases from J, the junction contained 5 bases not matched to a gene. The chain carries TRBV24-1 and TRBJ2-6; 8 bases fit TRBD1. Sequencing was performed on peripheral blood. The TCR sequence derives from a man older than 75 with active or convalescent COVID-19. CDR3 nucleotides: TGTGCCACCAGTGATGCCGGACAGGGTGCTGGGGCCAACGTCCTGACTTTC. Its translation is CATSDAGQGAGANVLTF.